The 28 T cell receptor beta chains given below trace back to one sample, sequenced in a study of CD8 T cells in ankylosing spondylitis. MiXCR, applied by TCRdb to the 5' RACE reads, yields one record per CDR3 protein. The data hold approximately 300,000 distinct CDR3 sequences, with roughly 20% observed a single time. The sequenced material came from blood, either unsorted or a sorted T cell fraction (not recorded which). These receptors were collected from a female donor with ankylosing spondylitis or in good health (not recorded which).

V is TRBV7-2 and J is TRBJ2-7, with TRBD1 matching 8 bases. The CDR3 extends over 15 amino acids. Trimming removed 5 bases from V and 4 bases from J; junction bases left unmatched: 10. The germline gives CDR1 SGHTA, CDR2 FQGNSA. This CDR3 is CASSPYRGEAYEQYF. Here the CDR3 DNA reads TGTGCCAGCAGCCCATACAGGGGGGAGGCGTACGAGCAGTACTTC.

This clonotype was seen at least ten times. The V gene is TRBV7-2, the J gene TRBJ2-2; 12 nucleotides match TRBD2. Germline CDR1 and CDR2: SGHTA and FQGNSA. The trim removed 6 bases at V and 1 base at J, leaving 3 bases unmatched. The CDR3 contains 16 residues. DNA of the CDR3: TGTGCCAGCAGTTTACTAGCGGGAGGGAACACCGGGGAGCTGTTTTTT. This gives the protein CASSLLAGGNTGELFF.

Only a few counts were recorded for this clonotype. The gene calls are TRBV24-1 and TRBJ2-5, with 7 bases that match TRBD1. V was pared by 4 bases and J by 1 base, with 5 bases of the junction left unmatched. In germline, CDR1 is KGHDR, CDR2 SFDVKD. The CDR3 is 15 residues long. The CDR3 spells CATSDSQGRQETQYF. The CDR3 nucleotides are TGTGCCACCAGTGACTCACAGGGGCGCCAAGAGACCCAGTACTTC.

The CDR3 DNA is TGCAGCGTCGGGACAGGGTTATCCCCTGAAGCTTTCTTT. This sequence encodes CSVGTGLSPEAFF. The chain carries TRBV29-1 and TRBJ1-1, with 9 bases that match TRBD1. The CDR3 covers 13 residues. Germline V gene lookup returns CDR1 SQVTM and CDR2 ANQGSEA. J gave up 6 bases and V 6 bases, and 8 bases lay outside the gene matches.

The CDR3: CSAAGGGTDTQYF. For the CDR3, the DNA is TGCAGTGCCGCGGGAGGGGGTACAGATACGCAGTATTTT. The rearrangement uses TRBV20-1 and TRBJ2-3; 9 bases are shared with TRBD2. CDR1 is DFQATT and CDR2 is SNEGSKA in the germline V gene (reference sequence). The CDR3 totals 13 residues. The V and J ends lost 6 bases and 3 bases, in that order; junction bases with no gene match: 4.

The table lists this clonotype with a few counts. This chain uses TRBV6-2 or TRBV6-3 with TRBJ2-7; the D gene is possibly TRBD1 (5 bases). The CDR3 runs to 12 residues. With 8 bases removed from V and 6 bases from J, the gap between germline ends came to 14 bases. The germline CDR1 and CDR2 sequences are MNHEY and SVGEGT. CDR3 in DNA: TGTGCCAGCGGGGCACCCGGTAGCGAGCAGTACTTC. It specifies CASGAPGSEQYF.

V is TRBV15 and J is TRBJ1-4; D call uncertain. Trimming stripped 3 bases from V and 4 bases from J, with 15 bases between. This CDR3 is built from 16 residues. Germline V gene data show CDR1 as LNHNV and CDR2 as YYDKDF (reference sequence). The CDR3 loop reads CATSRPLGAFNEKLFF. The CDR3 DNA sequence: TGTGCCACCAGCAGGCCCCTCGGTGCTTTTAATGAAAAACTGTTTTTT.

This clonotype has just a few counts. The CDR3, as DNA: TGTGCCAGCGGTTCCCGGGGTACGCAGTATTTT. This translates into CASGSRGTQYF. The chain joins TRBV7-6 to TRBJ2-3, with D maybe TRBD2 (5 bases). Per germline, CDR1 SGHVS and CDR2 FNYEAQ. V lost 8 bases to trimming and J lost 8 bases, with 11 bases between them. This CDR3 has 11 amino acids. The whole variable domain, remainder taken from reference TRBV7-6 and TRBJ2-3, is GAGVSQSPRYKVTKRGQDVALRCDPISGHVSLYWYRQALGQGPEFLTYFNYEAQQDKSGLPNDRFSAERPEGSISTLTIQRTEQRDSAMYRCASGSRGTQYFGPGTRLTVL.

This clonotype was counted a few times. The chain joins TRBV6-1 to TRBJ1-2; 8 bases match TRBD1. The length of the CDR3 is 16 residues. The ends lost 6 bases at V and 7 bases at J; junction bases unmatched: 16. Looked up from germline, CDR1 is MNHNS and CDR2 is SASEGT. As DNA, the CDR3 is TGTGCCAGCAGCCTAGCGAGGGGGCAGGGGGCAGGTGGCTACACCTTC. Translation: CASSLARGQGAGGYTF.

In its sample, this clonotype was seen many times. The V gene is TRBV7-2, the J gene TRBJ2-5; 10 bases fit TRBD1. The CDR3 loop spans 14 amino acids. Losses at the gene ends were 5 bases for V and 3 bases for J; bases not matched to a gene: 3. Germline V lookup: CDR1 SGHTA, CDR2 FQGNSA. As DNA, the CDR3 is TGTGCCAGCAGCCGGACAGGGGGGGAAGAGACCCAGTACTTC. This translates into CASSRTGGEETQYF.

This sequence joins TRBV10-3 and TRBJ2-7; D ambiguous. Trimming removed 2 bases from V and 0 bases from J, with 8 bases in between. CDR3 size: 14 residues. Germline V CDR1 and CDR2: ENHRY, SYGVKD. This chain's CDR3 is CAISERVGSYEQYF. CDR3 in DNA: TGTGCCATCAGTGAGAGGGTCGGCTCCTACGAGCAGTACTTC.

This clonotype was seen repeatedly, ten times or more. The chain employs TRBV24-1 and TRBJ2-1; D not resolved. The CDR3 runs to 11 residues. V lost 5 bases, J lost 2 bases, and 0 bases lay in between. Germline V lookup: CDR1 KGHDR, CDR2 SFDVKD. CDR3 nucleotides: TGTGCCACCAGTGCCTACAATGAGCAGTTCTTC. It translates to CATSAYNEQFF.

The chain carries TRBV5-5 and TRBJ2-5, with 12 bases matching TRBD2. Germline V gene data show CDR1 as SGHKS and CDR2 as YYEKEE (reference sequence). V lost 4 bases, J lost 1 base, and 8 bases stayed unmatched. This CDR3 has 17 amino acids. CDR3 DNA: TGTGCCAGCAGCCCGACGGGACTAGCGGGCCCCCAAGAGACCCAGTACTTC. Translated: CASSPTGLAGPQETQYF.

Only a few counts were recorded for this clonotype. This sequence joins TRBV7-6 and TRBJ2-5; no clear D. The CDR3 sequence is 17 residues long. The V gene lost 3 bases and the J gene lost 5 bases, with 22 bases spanning the gap. In germline, CDR1 is SGHVS, CDR2 FNYEAQ. The CDR3 protein is CASSFEASIVTTETQYF. In DNA form, the CDR3 reads TGTGCCAGCAGCTTCGAGGCTAGTATCGTAACGACGGAGACCCAGTACTTC.

This clonotype was observed a handful of times. V gene TRBV20-1 combines with J gene TRBJ2-2, with 12 bases identical to TRBD2. This CDR3 is built from 16 residues. CDR1 and CDR2 (germline): DFQATT, SNEGSKA (reference sequence). Trimming cost V 3 bases and J 4 bases; bases outside gene matches: 6. The CDR3 region has the DNA TGCAGTGCTAGTAAACCGGGACTAGCGGGCACCGGGGAGCTGTTTTTT. Amino acid sequence: CSASKPGLAGTGELFF.

The chain recombines TRBV11-2 with TRBJ1-2, with 7 bases fitting TRBD1. V trimming: 2 bases; J trimming: 2 bases; junction bases outside the gene matches: 14. This CDR3 region has 18 residues. The V gene's germline CDR1 is SGHAT and CDR2 FQNNGV. The CDR3 nucleotides read TGTGCCAGCAGCTTACAGGGGAACAGGGGTTCACCCAACTATGGCTACACCTTC. It translates to CASSLQGNRGSPNYGYTF.

Of note for this clonotype: The DNA is left out, because the CDR3 cannot be placed on it with certainty; the CDR3 is given as TCRdb lists it. The V gene is TRBV12-3 or TRBV12-4, the J gene TRBJ2-7. 15 amino acids form the CDR3, both terminal residues included. The CDR3 here is CASSSSYLRGYEQYF.

The chain couples TRBV21-1 to TRBJ2-7; the table assigns TRBD2, which was not confirmed against the DNA. TRBV21-1 has pseudogene status. The CDR3 covers 15 residues. In DNA, the CDR3 is TGTGCCAGCAGCAAAGCTAGCGGGAGCTCCTACGAGCAGTACTTC. Translating gives CASSKASGSSYEQYF.

This clonotype has only a few counts. The rearrangement uses TRBV28 and TRBJ2-7, with TRBD1 identical over 7 bases. The J segment lost 0 bases and the V segment lost 5 bases, leaving 7 bases of the junction unmatched. The germline V gene has CDR1 MDHEN and CDR2 SYDVKM. This CDR3 is built from 15 residues. CDR3 bases: TGTGCCAGCAGTCACCTCGGACAGGTCTCCTACGAGCAGTACTTC. Residues: CASSHLGQVSYEQYF.

This clonotype was seen a few times. The chain carries TRBV3-1 and TRBJ1-5, with D unresolved. V lost 1 base and J 1 base, leaving 5 bases between the germline ends. Germline V gene sequence: CDR1 LGHDT, CDR2 YNNKEL (reference sequence). This CDR3 is built from 14 residues. The CDR3 DNA reads TGTGCCAGCAGCCAAGGCACGAGCAATCAGCCCCAGCATTTT. This sequence encodes CASSQGTSNQPQHF.

The chain employs TRBV6-1 and TRBJ2-1; 10 positions agree with TRBD2. This CDR3 comprises 16 residues. V gave up 8 bases and J gave up 0 bases; unmatched junction bases: 7. Germline CDR1 is MNHNS and CDR2 is SASEGT. The DNA for the CDR3 is TGTGCCAGCCCCCCAGCGGGAGGGAGCTCCTACAATGAGCAGTTCTTC. Protein product: CASPPAGGSSYNEQFF.

To note about this clonotype: At one of its ends the junction is not consistent with the germline gene, which may arise from a read error. The chain recombines TRBV6-1 with TRBJ2-2; possibly TRBD1 for D (6 bases). CDR1 is MNHNS and CDR2 is SASEGT in the germline V gene. CDR3 size: 16 residues. CDR3 region: CASTLGNREGTGELFF. DNA for the CDR3: TGTGCCAGCACCCTGGGAAACAGGGAAGGGACCGGGGAGCTGTTTTTC.

The chain couples TRBV24-1 to TRBJ2-5, with 10 bases identical to TRBD2. The CDR3 runs to 16 residues. V was pared by 3 bases and J by 3 bases, with 6 bases of the junction left unmatched. Looked up from germline, CDR1 is KGHDR and CDR2 is SFDVKD. The CDR3 bases are TGTGCCACCAGTGATCTTGCTAGCGGGAGTGAAGAGACCCAGTACTTC. It specifies CATSDLASGSEETQYF.

This sequence joins TRBV15 and TRBJ1-2, with D unresolved. V was trimmed by 4 bases and J by 4 bases, leaving 19 bases between them. CDR3 length equals 16 residues. Germline V lookup: CDR1 LNHNV, CDR2 YYDKDF (reference sequence). For the CDR3, the DNA is TGTGCCACCAGCAAGGGCGACACTCGTGGGTTCTATGGCTACACCTTC. Amino acid sequence: CATSKGDTRGFYGYTF.

This chain joins TRBV2 and TRBJ2-7; no reliable D call. From germline, CDR1 is SNHLY and CDR2 FYNNEI. CDR3 size: 12 residues. V was pared by 3 bases and J by 4 bases, with 7 bases between. For the CDR3, the DNA is TGTGCCAGCAGTGAGATGGGGTACGAGCAGTACTTC. It translates to CASSEMGYEQYF.

This sequence joins TRBV7-8 and TRBJ2-7; TRBD2 aligns across 7 bases. This CDR3 spans 15 amino acids. The germline CDR1 and CDR2 sequences are SGHVS and FQNEAQ. V gave up 1 base and J gave up 5 bases; unmatched junction bases: 8. Here the CDR3 DNA reads TGTGCCAGCAGCTTAGTGACCGGGACTAAGAACGAGCAGTACTTC. Translation gives CASSLVTGTKNEQYF. Together with reference TRBV7-8 and TRBJ2-7, the CDR3 gives the full variable domain: GAGVSQSPRYKVAKRGQDVALRCDPISGHVSLFWYQQALGQGPEFLTYFQNEAQLDKSGLPSDRFFAERPEGSVSTLKIQRTQQEDSAVYLCASSLVTGTKNEQYFGPGTRLTVT.

This chain uses TRBV7-6 with TRBJ2-3, with unresolved D. In germline, CDR1 is SGHVS, CDR2 FNYEAQ. Trimming shortened V by 1 base and J by 6 bases, and 14 bases separated the two germline ends. CDR3 length equals 15 residues. The DNA for the CDR3 is TGTGCCAGCAGCTTAGGGCAGAATAAGATGGATACGCAGTATTTT. It codes for CASSLGQNKMDTQYF.

This clonotype was seen a few times. The chain couples TRBV20-1 to TRBJ2-3; TRBD2 is a possible D gene (6 bases). This CDR3 spans 14 amino acids. Looked up from germline, CDR1 is DFQATT and CDR2 is SNEGSKA (reference sequence). The V end lost 2 bases, the J end lost 3 bases, and 12 bases lay between the germline ends. The CDR3 bases are TGCAGTGCTAGACCAGGGAGCGGGACAGATACGCAGTATTTT. Residues: CSARPGSGTDTQYF.